These 26 T cell receptor beta chains originate from one sample sequenced in a study of blood T cell repertoires in COVID-19. TCRdb keeps only in-frame clones here, not all; method: immunoSEQ multiplex PCR. The table has 300,000 to 450,000 clones, about 89% seen once; the top ten hold about 1.9%. The sample comprised PBMCs or T cells enriched from blood (not recorded which). These receptors came from a middle-aged man in a cohort exposed to, infected with or recovered from COVID-19 (not recorded which).

The sample holds one count of this clone. V usage is TRBV6-5 and J usage is TRBJ2-7, with 8 bases fitting TRBD1. The V gene end was trimmed by 0 bases and the J gene end by 5 bases; junction bases not matched to a gene: 9. Germline V gene data show CDR1 as MNHEY and CDR2 as SVGAGI. The CDR3 runs 16 residues. CDR3 coding DNA: TGTGCCAGCAGTTACTCGACCGGACAGGGAACGAACGAGCAGTACTTC. As protein: CASSYSTGQGTNEQYF.

This rearrangement joins TRBV5-1 to TRBJ2-3; D may be TRBD2 (6 bases). CDR1 SGHRS and CDR2 YFSETQ come from the germline V gene. The CDR3 loop spans 14 amino acids. V was pared by 5 bases and J by 5 bases, with 15 bases between. The CDR3 reads CASSWEEGRDTQYF. The CDR3 region has the DNA TGCGCCAGCAGTTGGGAGGAGGGGCGAGATACGCAGTATTTT.

The rearrangement joins TRBV27 to TRBJ2-7; D is perhaps TRBD1 (5 bases). Trimming stripped 5 bases from V and 0 bases from J, with 14 bases between. In germline, CDR1 is MNHEY, CDR2 SMNVEV (reference sequence). The CDR3 contains 15 residues. The CDR3 sequence: CASSADRPRSYEQYF. The CDR3 region has the DNA TGTGCCAGCAGTGCCGACAGACCACGCTCCTACGAGCAGTACTTC.

The chain links TRBV5-1 to TRBJ1-1; D is unresolved. There are 12 residues in the CDR3. Germline values: CDR1 SGHRS, CDR2 YFSETQ. The ends were cut back, 4 bases at V and 5 bases at J, with 9 bases in the middle. The CDR3 region is CASSPSGTEAFF. The CDR3 DNA sequence: TGCGCCAGCAGCCCCTCGGGTACTGAAGCTTTCTTT.

CDR3 in DNA: TGTGCCAGCTCACCAGTTGACAGTAGGACCGGGGAGCTGTTTTTT. Its translation: CASSPVDSRTGELFF. This chain joins TRBV18 and TRBJ2-2; tentative D call: TRBD1 (5 bases). Germline V gives CDR1 KGHSH, CDR2 LQKENI. V dropped 2 bases and J dropped 5 bases, with 12 bases sitting between them. The CDR3 has 15 residues. The whole variable domain, filled in from reference TRBV18 and TRBJ2-2, reads NAGVMQNPRHLVRRRGQEARLRCSPMKGHSHVYWYRQLPEEGLKFMVYLQKENIIDESGMPKERFSAEFPKEGPSILRIQQVVRGDSAAYFCASSPVDSRTGELFFGEGSRLTVL.

There are a few counts of this clone. This chain connects TRBV7-6 to TRBJ2-1; 9 nucleotides line up with TRBD2. V was clipped by 5 bases and J by 5 bases; unmatched bases: 13. This CDR3 is built from 17 residues. CDR1 is SGHVS, CDR2 FNYEAQ, per germline. CDR3 region: CASSPPHLAGNNNEQFF. For the CDR3, the DNA is TGTGCCAGCAGCCCACCCCATCTAGCGGGAAATAACAATGAGCAGTTCTTC. Together with reference TRBV7-6 and TRBJ2-1, the CDR3 gives the full variable domain: GAGVSQSPRYKVTKRGQDVALRCDPISGHVSLYWYRQALGQGPEFLTYFNYEAQQDKSGLPNDRFSAERPEGSISTLTIQRTEQRDSAMYRCASSPPHLAGNNNEQFFGPGTRLTVL.

Only a few counts were recorded for this clone. The rearrangement uses TRBV27 and TRBJ1-1; 7 bases match TRBD1. CDR1 and CDR2 (germline): MNHEY, SMNVEV (reference sequence). With V trimmed by 2 bases and J by 2 bases, 11 bases remained unmatched. There are 17 residues in the CDR3. CDR3 amino acids: CASSLKNRGAVNTEAFF. The CDR3 bases are TGTGCCAGCAGTTTAAAAAACAGGGGCGCTGTTAACACTGAAGCTTTCTTT.

The chain has TRBV7-9 and TRBJ1-5; 10 bases align to TRBD1. Germline trimming cut 6 bases from V and 4 bases from J; bases unmatched to any gene: 6. Germline CDR1 SEHNR, CDR2 FQNEAQ (reference sequence). The CDR3 is 15 residues long. This chain's CDR3 is CASSRTGGGNQPQHF. The CDR3 bases are TGTGCCAGCAGTCGGACAGGGGGTGGTAATCAGCCCCAGCATTTT.

The sample holds one count of this clone. The chain links TRBV5-1 to TRBJ2-7; 8 nucleotides align to TRBD1. V was pared by 2 bases and J by 3 bases, with 7 bases of the junction left unmatched. This CDR3 region has 15 residues. Germline lookup yields CDR1 SGHRS and CDR2 YFSETQ. Here the CDR3 DNA reads TGCGCCAGCAGCTTCTCGACAGGGGTTGGCTACGAGCAGTACTTC. Its protein product is CASSFSTGVGYEQYF.

The chain combines TRBV7-8 with TRBJ2-1; D gene uncertain. Germline CDR1 is SGHVS and CDR2 is FQNEAQ. Trimming cost V 4 bases and J 3 bases, with 16 bases left between them. This CDR3 has 16 amino acids. Here the CDR3 reads CASSSKAYRFYNEQFF. DNA of the CDR3: TGTGCCAGCAGCTCGAAGGCCTACAGATTCTACAATGAGCAGTTCTTC.

The chain recombines TRBV29-1 with TRBJ2-7; TRBD1 agrees at 10 bases. Trimming removed 4 bases from V and 6 bases from J; junction bases left unmatched: 6. Germline lookup yields CDR1 SQVTM and CDR2 ANQGSEA. The CDR3 has 13 amino acids. The CDR3 loop is CSVVRDRGSEQYF. DNA of the CDR3: TGCAGCGTTGTTCGGGACAGGGGTTCCGAGCAGTACTTC.

Points on this clone: This sample includes further DNA sequences coding for the same CDR3. This chain joins TRBV5-1 and TRBJ1-1; D may be TRBD1 (6 bases). The CDR3 has 14 residues. Germline V gives CDR1 SGHRS, CDR2 YFSETQ. V was cut by 2 bases and J by 2 bases, with 10 bases left in between. CDR3 DNA: TGCGCCAGCAGCTTACAGGGCCCCAACACTGAAGCTTTCTTT. Its protein product is CASSLQGPNTEAFF.

The V call is TRBV9, the J call TRBJ2-1; the D gene is possibly TRBD1 (6 bases). Germline V lookup: CDR1 SGDLS, CDR2 YYNGEE. This CDR3 has 15 residues. The ends were cut back, 3 bases at V and 3 bases at J, with 13 bases in the middle. The DNA of the CDR3 is TGTGCCAGCAGCGCCGGGACATTCAACTACAATGAGCAGTTCTTC. Its protein product is CASSAGTFNYNEQFF.

The chain employs TRBV19 and TRBJ2-1; 9 bases agree with TRBD2. The CDR3 consists of 17 residues. Trimming removed 0 bases from V and 2 bases from J; junction bases left unmatched: 5. Germline assignment: CDR1 LNHDA and CDR2 SQIVND (reference sequence). The CDR3 region has the DNA TGTGCCAGTAGTATAGATAGCGGGAGAGGAACCTACAATGAGCAGTTCTTC. It yields the protein CASSIDSGRGTYNEQFF.

The chain uses TRBV10-3 and TRBJ2-1; TRBD2 matches at 12 bases. Per germline, CDR1 ENHRY and CDR2 SYGVKD. The CDR3 totals 15 residues. V lost 9 bases, J lost 4 bases, and 7 bases stayed unmatched. As DNA, the CDR3 is TGTGCCATTCCGGGACTAGCGGGTCCTTACAATGAGCAGTTCTTC. Amino acids: CAIPGLAGPYNEQFF.

The CDR3 region is CASSQATGIEAFF. Written as DNA, the CDR3 is TGTGCCAGCAGCCAAGCCACAGGGATTGAAGCTTTCTTT. The V call is TRBV3-1 (or the pseudogene TRBV3-2), the J call TRBJ1-1, with D possibly being TRBD1 (6 bases). This CDR3 has 13 amino acids. The germline gives CDR1 LGHDT, CDR2 YNNKEL (reference sequence). The germline V and J ends were trimmed by 1 base and 7 bases, with 10 bases remaining between them.

This rearrangement joins TRBV2 to TRBJ1-6, with D uncertain. Germline-derived CDR1 and CDR2 are SNHLY and FYNNEI. This CDR3 region has 13 residues. V gave up 9 bases and J gave up 1 base, with 7 bases separating them. The CDR3 sequence is CASLGSYNSPLHF. CDR3 sequence (DNA): TGTGCCAGTCTCGGGTCCTATAATTCACCCCTCCACTTT.

V is TRBV10-3 and J is TRBJ1-2; the D gene is possibly TRBD1 (5 bases). From germline, CDR1 is ENHRY and CDR2 SYGVKD. There are 15 residues in the CDR3. The ends were cut back, 0 bases at V and 5 bases at J, with 13 bases in the middle. The CDR3 coding sequence is TGTGCCATCAGTGAGTCGAGCAGGGCTTTATATGGCTACACCTTC. This gives the protein CAISESSRALYGYTF.

The genes are TRBV7-6 and TRBJ2-5; 11 bases fit TRBD1. The germline CDR1 and CDR2 sequences are SGHVS and FNYEAQ. The CDR3 consists of 17 residues. V was clipped by 2 bases and J by 7 bases; unmatched bases: 12. The CDR3 sequence is CASSLFSGTGGYGTQYF. The CDR3 coding sequence is TGTGCCAGCAGCTTATTTTCAGGGACAGGGGGATATGGGACCCAGTACTTC.

V is TRBV28 and J is TRBJ2-5, with TRBD1 as a possible D gene (6 bases). Germline CDR1 and CDR2: MDHEN and SYDVKM. V lost 6 bases to trimming and J lost 5 bases, with 19 bases between them. The CDR3 loop spans 15 amino acids. As DNA, the CDR3 is TGTGCCAGCAGATCACCGGGACAAGGGCGGGAGACCCAGTACTTC. This sequence encodes CASRSPGQGRETQYF.

The V gene is TRBV28, the J gene TRBJ2-4; TRBD2 matches 12 bases. CDR3 length: 16 residues. J lost 6 bases, V lost 4 bases, and 7 bases had no gene match. Germline V gene lookup returns CDR1 MDHEN and CDR2 SYDVKM. In DNA form, the CDR3 reads TGTGCCAGCAGTTCTCCGACTAGCGGGAGTTTAAACATTCAGTACTTC. This gives the protein CASSSPTSGSLNIQYF.

The gene calls are TRBV19 and TRBJ2-1; the D gene is possibly TRBD2 (5 bases). This CDR3 contains 17 residues. V was shortened by 0 bases and J by 4 bases, with 16 bases between the two germline ends. Germline V gene lookup returns CDR1 LNHDA and CDR2 SQIVND (reference sequence). The CDR3 region has the DNA TGTGCCAGTAGTATAGATCGGAGTAGCGCGACATACAATGAGCAGTTCTTC. It translates to CASSIDRSSATYNEQFF. The whole variable domain, filled in from reference TRBV19 and TRBJ2-1, reads DGGITQSPKYLFRKEGQNVTLSCEQNLNHDAMYWYRQDPGQGLRLIYYSQIVNDFQKGDIAEGYSVSREKKESFPLTVTSAQKNPTAFYLCASSIDRSSATYNEQFFGPGTRLTVL.

This rearrangement joins TRBV14 to TRBJ2-1, with a possible D match to TRBD2 (6 bases). The CDR3 is 17 amino acids. From germline, CDR1 is SGHDN and CDR2 FVKESK. The germline V and J ends were trimmed by 3 bases and 5 bases, with 20 bases remaining between them. CDR3 amino acids: CASSHGSGETKNNEQFF. In DNA, the CDR3 is TGTGCCAGCAGCCATGGATCGGGGGAGACGAAGAACAATGAGCAGTTCTTC.

This chain links TRBV30 with TRBJ1-1; TRBD1 matches at 7 bases. The CDR3 covers 12 residues. Trimming at V came to 5 bases and at J to 6 bases, leaving 6 bases not matched to a gene. Germline CDR1 GTSNPN, CDR2 SVGIG (reference sequence). The CDR3 loop reads CAWETGLSEAFF. In nucleotides, the CDR3 is TGTGCCTGGGAGACAGGGTTGTCTGAAGCTTTCTTT.

This chain uses TRBV28 with TRBJ1-2; possible D gene TRBD1, 5 bases. This CDR3 is 16 amino acids long. V lost 5 bases, J lost 0 bases, and 16 bases lay in between. Germline assignment: CDR1 MDHEN and CDR2 SYDVKM. The CDR3 is CASSPRGRAANYGYTF. The DNA for the CDR3 is TGTGCCAGCAGTCCTCGGGGGAGGGCAGCTAACTATGGCTACACCTTC.

This chain connects TRBV5-1 to TRBJ1-6, with D unresolved. The V and J ends lost 3 bases and 5 bases respectively, with 9 bases between them. The CDR3 is 14 residues long. The V gene's germline CDR1 is SGHRS and CDR2 YFSETQ. The CDR3, as DNA: TGCGCCAGCAGCTACCAGACACATAATTCACCCCTCCACTTT. Protein sequence: CASSYQTHNSPLHF.